The 26 T cell receptor beta chains listed next were all sequenced from one sample in a study of blood T cell repertoires in COVID-19. The repertoire was sequenced with immunoSEQ multiplex PCR; TCRdb's copy has only in-frame clones and lacks some. The sample includes some 50,000 clones, roughly 83% of them seen just once. The sample consisted of peripheral blood. These receptors all stem from a man in his 70s with acute or convalescent COVID-19.

The chain combines TRBV13 with TRBJ1-5; possible D gene TRBD1, 5 bases. The CDR3 covers 14 residues. Trimming pared 5 bases from V and 1 base from J, leaving 9 bases between. Germline V gene sequence: CDR1 PRHDT, CDR2 FYEKMQ (reference sequence). CDR3: CASSSDRSNQPQHF. The CDR3, as DNA: TGTGCCAGCAGCAGTGACAGAAGCAATCAGCCCCAGCATTTT.

This chain links TRBV10-3 with TRBJ1-4; D call uncertain. V was pared by 0 bases and J by 7 bases, with 6 bases between. The CDR3 length is 13 residues. CDR1 and CDR2 from the germline V gene are ENHRY and SYGVKD. CDR3 DNA: TGTGCCATCAGTGAGTCGGTGCGTGAAAAACTGTTTTTT. Translated, it gives CAISESVREKLFF.

The chain employs TRBV7-8 and TRBJ1-6; 8 nucleotides align to TRBD1. This CDR3 comprises 17 residues. Germline V lookup: CDR1 SGHVS, CDR2 FQNEAQ. J was trimmed by 4 bases and V by 3 bases; bases with no gene match: 8. The CDR3 protein is CASSFSIGTGYNSPLHF. The CDR3 DNA sequence: TGTGCCAGCAGCTTCTCGATAGGGACAGGTTATAATTCACCCCTCCACTTT.

The J gene is TRBJ2-1, the V gene TRBV24-1, with D possibly matching TRBD2 (6 bases). This CDR3 is built from 14 residues. V lost 3 bases, J lost 10 bases, and 15 bases lay in between. Germline CDR1 and CDR2: KGHDR and SFDVKD. CDR3 sequence (DNA): TGTGCCACCAGTGATCAAGGCGGGGTACGGGAGCAGTTCTTC. This gives the protein CATSDQGGVREQFF.

This clone turned up a few times. This chain joins TRBV30 and TRBJ2-5, with TRBD2 matching over 7 bases. Per the germline V gene, CDR1 is GTSNPN and CDR2 is SVGIG (reference sequence). Germline trimming cut 0 bases from V and 2 bases from J; bases unmatched to any gene: 6. The CDR3 totals 15 residues. CDR3 sequence (DNA): TGTGCCTGGAGTGTACAAGCGGGGCCGCAAGAGACCCAGTACTTC. As protein: CAWSVQAGPQETQYF. The variable domain in full, completed from reference TRBV30 and TRBJ2-5, reads SQTIHQWPATLVQPVGSPLSLECTVEGTSNPNLYWYRQAAGRGLQLLFYSVGIGQISSEVPQNLSASRPQDRQFILSSKKLLLSDSGFYLCAWSVQAGPQETQYFGPGTRLLVL.

The chain has TRBV7-9 and TRBJ1-1; weak D call: TRBD1 (5 bases). Trimming removed 4 bases at V and 1 base at J, with 13 bases between. There are 15 residues in the CDR3. CDR1 is SEHNR, CDR2 FQNEAQ, per germline (reference sequence). The DNA of the CDR3 is TGTGCCAGCAGCTCTAAACCCCAGGGGAACACTGAAGCTTTCTTT. Translated, it gives CASSSKPQGNTEAFF.

V gene TRBV3-1 (or the pseudogene TRBV3-2) combines with J gene TRBJ1-1, with a weak D call TRBD1 (6 bases). Germline CDR1 is LGHDT and CDR2 is YNNKEL (reference sequence). V lost 1 base and J 1 base, leaving 10 bases between the germline ends. The CDR3 extends over 15 amino acids. The CDR3 loop reads CASSQVGGPNTEAFF. The CDR3 nucleotides read TGTGCCAGCAGCCAAGTGGGGGGGCCGAACACTGAAGCTTTCTTT.

The CDR3: CASSVNSGYTDTQYF. CDR3 coding DNA: TGTGCCAGCAGCGTCAACAGCGGATACACAGATACGCAGTATTTT. The V gene is TRBV9, the J gene TRBJ2-3, with D possibly being TRBD2 (5 bases). V dropped 2 bases and J dropped 2 bases, with 12 bases sitting between them. Germline CDR1 SGDLS, CDR2 YYNGEE. This CDR3 is 15 amino acids long.

The V call is TRBV6-5, the J call TRBJ1-5; TRBD1 matches 9 bases. Germline CDR1 is MNHEY and CDR2 is SVGAGI. The V gene end was trimmed by 6 bases and the J gene end by 5 bases; junction bases not matched to a gene: 5. The CDR3 is 14 residues long. CDR3 DNA sequence: TGTGCCAGCAGCCGGGGACAGGGCGATCAGCCCCAGCATTTT. Protein sequence: CASSRGQGDQPQHF.

The chain links TRBV6-2 or TRBV6-3 to TRBJ2-1; no reliable D call. V dropped 5 bases and J dropped 9 bases, with 8 bases sitting between them. The germline gives CDR1 MNHEY, CDR2 SVGEGT. The CDR3 totals 11 residues. CDR3 coding DNA: TGTGCCAGCAGTGTTGGCTCTGAGCAGTTCTTC. It translates to CASSVGSEQFF.

Turning to this clone: Within the sample, other DNA sequences also encode this same CDR3. The rearrangement links TRBV5-4 to TRBJ2-2; D not certain. This CDR3 has 14 residues. Germline loops: CDR1 SGHNT, CDR2 YYREEE (reference sequence). The ends were cut back, 0 bases at V and 3 bases at J, with 6 bases in the middle. CDR3 nucleotides: TGTGCCAGCAGCTTGGACTCGTACACCGGGGAGCTGTTTTTT. Its translation: CASSLDSYTGELFF.

The V gene is TRBV7-2, the J gene TRBJ2-1; D gene ambiguous. The CDR3 spans 13 residues. The germline V and J ends were trimmed by 1 base and 2 bases, with 3 bases remaining between them. The V gene's germline CDR1 is SGHTA and CDR2 FQGNSA. CDR3 amino acids: CASSLDTYNEQFF. CDR3 sequence (DNA): TGTGCCAGCAGCTTAGATACCTACAATGAGCAGTTCTTC.

This clone was counted a few times. The rearrangement uses TRBV18 and TRBJ2-7, with D maybe TRBD2 (5 bases). Deletions cut 3 bases from V and 4 bases from J, with 13 bases between. The CDR3 sequence is 14 residues long. Germline V gene data show CDR1 as KGHSH and CDR2 as LQKENI. CDR3 DNA: TGTGCCAGCTCACCTGGCGGGCCGAGTTACGAGCAGTACTTC. Encoded protein: CASSPGGPSYEQYF.

The gene calls are TRBV19 and TRBJ1-1; D ambiguous. The V end lost 3 bases, the J end lost 1 base, and 6 bases lay between the germline ends. The V gene's germline CDR1 is LNHDA and CDR2 SQIVND (reference sequence). This CDR3 is 13 amino acids long. The CDR3 sequence: CASSIGGNTEAFF. Written as DNA, the CDR3 is TGTGCCAGTAGTATTGGAGGGAACACTGAAGCTTTCTTT.

The chain uses TRBV5-1 and TRBJ2-3; 13 nucleotides match TRBD2. Germline loops: CDR1 SGHRS, CDR2 YFSETQ. Trimming cost V 4 bases and J 0 bases; bases outside gene matches: 2. This CDR3 is built from 16 residues. The chain's CDR3 is CASSKGLAGSTDTQYF. Written as DNA, the CDR3 is TGCGCCAGCAGCAAGGGACTAGCGGGGAGCACAGATACGCAGTATTTT.

The chain uses TRBV6-5 and TRBJ1-1; tentatively, D is TRBD1 (5 bases). The CDR3 covers 14 residues. Germline V gene lookup returns CDR1 MNHEY and CDR2 SVGAGI. V was cut by 6 bases and J by 1 base, with 12 bases left in between. The CDR3 is CASSKIQGNTEAFF. The CDR3, as DNA: TGTGCCAGCAGCAAAATCCAGGGGAACACTGAAGCTTTCTTT.

This clone came up a few times. The V gene is TRBV7-8, the J gene TRBJ2-2; D possibly corresponds to TRBD1 (6 bases). Per germline, CDR1 SGHVS and CDR2 FQNEAQ. Trimming stripped 5 bases from V and 4 bases from J, with 17 bases between. The CDR3 totals 16 residues. In nucleotides, the CDR3 is TGTGCCAGCAGCACTCGAGGGGGATTAAGCACCGGGGAGCTGTTTTTT. Translation: CASSTRGGLSTGELFF.

In its sample, this clone was seen many times. CDR3 amino acids: CSADRGNTGELFF. The CDR3 DNA sequence: TGCAGCGCCGACAGGGGGAACACCGGGGAGCTGTTTTTT. The V and J genes are TRBV29-1 and TRBJ2-2, with 8 nucleotides matching TRBD1. The ends lost 7 bases at V and 1 base at J; junction bases unmatched: 2. The CDR3 loop spans 13 amino acids. Germline loops: CDR1 SQVTM, CDR2 ANQGSEA.

The table lists this clone with a few counts. The chain has TRBV27 and TRBJ1-4; D remains ambiguous. Germline loops: CDR1 MNHEY, CDR2 SMNVEV (reference sequence). The CDR3 extends over 16 amino acids. V lost 6 bases, J lost 0 bases, and 14 bases lay in between. As DNA, the CDR3 is TGTGCCAGCAGACTTTCCCCCTTCACAACTAATGAAAAACTGTTTTTT. It yields the protein CASRLSPFTTNEKLFF.

This CDR3 reads CASSPPGQGDQPQHF. In DNA, the CDR3 is TGTGCCAGCAGTCCTCCAGGACAGGGGGATCAGCCCCAGCATTTT. V gene TRBV28 combines with J gene TRBJ1-5, with 10 bases that match TRBD1. The germline V gene encodes CDR1 MDHEN and CDR2 SYDVKM. Germline trimming cut 5 bases from V and 5 bases from J; bases unmatched to any gene: 6. This CDR3 has 15 amino acids.

The rearrangement uses TRBV5-1 and TRBJ2-2, with TRBD1 identical over 10 bases. V was pared by 3 bases and J by 5 bases, with 4 bases of the junction left unmatched. This CDR3 spans 15 amino acids. Per germline, CDR1 SGHRS and CDR2 YFSETQ. The CDR3 sequence is CASSYRQGATGELFF. Here the CDR3 DNA reads TGCGCCAGCAGCTACCGACAGGGGGCTACCGGGGAGCTGTTTTTT.

CDR3 coding DNA: TGTGCCAGCAGCCGCCGACAGCCTAACTATGGCTACACCTTC. Protein: CASSRRQPNYGYTF. The chain combines TRBV7-9 with TRBJ1-2, with D possibly being TRBD1 (5 bases). The CDR3 length is 14 residues. The V and J ends lost 5 bases and 0 bases respectively, with 10 bases between them. Germline lookup yields CDR1 SEHNR and CDR2 FQNEAQ (reference sequence).

The gene calls are TRBV19 and TRBJ2-1; 8 nucleotides align to TRBD1. The CDR3 spans 13 residues. Germline-derived CDR1 and CDR2 are LNHDA and SQIVND (reference sequence). Trimming cost V 10 bases and J 1 base; bases outside gene matches: 3. The DNA for the CDR3 is TGTGCCACGGGACAGGAATCCTACAATGAGCAGTTCTTC. It specifies CATGQESYNEQFF.

The genes are TRBV9 and TRBJ1-6; TRBD1 matches at 8 bases. The length of the CDR3 is 14 residues. V was pared by 5 bases and J by 7 bases, with 5 bases of the junction left unmatched. Germline V gene sequence: CDR1 SGDLS, CDR2 YYNGEE. CDR3 coding DNA: TGTGCCAGCAGTCAACAGGGGGTAAATTCACCCCTCCACTTT. Residues: CASSQQGVNSPLHF.

This chain links TRBV7-2 with TRBJ1-3; a possible D gene is TRBD1 (6 bases). The length of the CDR3 is 15 residues. V was shortened by 1 base and J by 8 bases, with 15 bases between the two germline ends. CDR1 is SGHTA and CDR2 is FQGNSA in the germline V gene. For the CDR3, the DNA is TGTGCCAGCAGCTTAGTGGCAGGGGTGGTGGACACCATATATTTT. Amino acid sequence: CASSLVAGVVDTIYF.

V and J are TRBV7-8 and TRBJ1-6; 7 bases fit TRBD1. Unmatched junction bases numbered 8, after V lost 5 bases and J lost 7 bases. Germline V gene data show CDR1 as SGHVS and CDR2 as FQNEAQ. The CDR3 loop spans 15 amino acids. DNA for the CDR3: TGTGCCAGCAGCCCGACAGGGAGGAAAAATTCACCCCTCCACTTT. It is translated as CASSPTGRKNSPLHF. Together with reference TRBV7-8 and TRBJ1-6, the CDR3 gives the full variable domain: GAGVSQSPRYKVAKRGQDVALRCDPISGHVSLFWYQQALGQGPEFLTYFQNEAQLDKSGLPSDRFFAERPEGSVSTLKIQRTQQEDSAVYLCASSPTGRKNSPLHFGNGTRLTVT.